The next 19 T cell receptor beta chains were all read from a single sample in a study of T cells in Graves' hyperthyroidism and ophthalmopathy. TCR beta CDR3 regions were amplified from RNA. The study used the HTBI primer set for a first-round RT-PCR of the TCR CDR3. TCRdb processed the multiplex PCR reads anew with MiXCR; each CDR3 protein has one entry. The table lists around 690,000 distinct CDR3 sequences, roughly 20% of them singletons, with more than 30% in the top ten. Sequencing used blood. These receptors came from a man aged 25 to 40 with Graves' ophthalmopathy.

In its sample, this clonotype was seen many times. This sequence joins TRBV5-1 and TRBJ2-1; 8 bases line up with TRBD1. The J segment lost 5 bases and the V segment lost 1 base, leaving 2 bases of the junction unmatched. CDR3 length: 14 residues. Germline CDR1 SGHRS, CDR2 YFSETQ. The DNA for the CDR3 is TGCGCCAGCAGCTTGCCGACAGGGGACAATGAGCAGTTCTTC. The encoded protein is CASSLPTGDNEQFF.

This clonotype was found a few times. V is TRBV6-1 and J is TRBJ2-5; TRBD2 agrees at 11 bases. Trimming removed 6 bases from V and 5 bases from J; junction bases left unmatched: 11. Per the germline V gene, CDR1 is MNHNS and CDR2 is SASEGT. This CDR3 contains 16 residues. The CDR3 loop is CASRGTSGRRAETQYF. The DNA for the CDR3 is TGTGCCAGCAGAGGAACTAGCGGGAGAAGGGCGGAGACCCAGTACTTC.

This clonotype has more than one count but fewer than ten. The gene calls are TRBV5-5 and TRBJ1-4, with 12 positions matching TRBD1. The CDR3 runs to 17 residues. Unmatched junction bases numbered 6, after V lost 2 bases and J lost 4 bases. The germline gives CDR1 SGHKS, CDR2 YYEKEE (reference sequence). For the CDR3, the DNA is TGTGCCAGCAGCTTCAGGGACAGGGGGCCTTTTAATGAAAAACTGTTTTTT. Its translation: CASSFRDRGPFNEKLFF.

V is TRBV7-2 and J is TRBJ2-1; 10 bases are a match to TRBD2. Germline-derived CDR1 and CDR2 are SGHTA and FQGNSA. Germline trimming cut 4 bases from V and 4 bases from J; bases unmatched to any gene: 7. There are 16 residues in the CDR3. CDR3 in DNA: TGTGCCAGCAGCTCATTTCCGGGACTAGCGTACAATGAGCAGTTCTTC. It specifies CASSSFPGLAYNEQFF. Together with reference TRBV7-2 and TRBJ2-1, the CDR3 gives the full variable domain: GAGVSQSPSNKVTEKGKDVELRCDPISGHTALYWYRQSLGQGLEFLIYFQGNSAPDKSGLPSDRFSAERTGGSVSTLTIQRTQQEDSAVYLCASSSFPGLAYNEQFFGPGTRLTVL.

This chain joins TRBV20-1 and TRBJ2-3, with 7 positions matching TRBD2. Losses at the gene ends were 5 bases for V and 5 bases for J; bases not matched to a gene: 13. CDR3 length equals 15 residues. CDR1 and CDR2 (germline): DFQATT, SNEGSKA (reference sequence). CDR3: CSAPSLADNGDTQYF. In DNA, the CDR3 is TGCAGTGCTCCCTCTCTAGCGGACAACGGAGATACGCAGTATTTT.

This clonotype has a handful of counts. The chain employs TRBV29-1 and TRBJ2-7; D remains ambiguous. The CDR3 runs 9 residues. Germline CDR1 reads SQVTM; CDR2 reads ANQGSEA. Deletions cut 8 bases from V and 3 bases from J, with 5 bases between. CDR3 region: CSQLYEQYF. Here the CDR3 DNA reads TGCAGCCAACTCTACGAGCAGTACTTC.

This clonotype was detected many times. This chain connects TRBV3-1 to TRBJ2-7, with TRBD2 matching over 11 bases. The CDR3 is 15 amino acids. V gave up 3 bases and J gave up 5 bases; unmatched junction bases: 6. Looked up from germline, CDR1 is LGHDT and CDR2 is YNNKEL (reference sequence). CDR3 in amino acids: CASSQTLAGVHEQYF. The CDR3 nucleotides read TGTGCCAGCAGCCAGACACTAGCGGGAGTGCACGAGCAGTACTTC.

This chain links TRBV20-1 with TRBJ2-1, with TRBD2 matching over 10 bases. The CDR3 runs 16 residues. V lost 2 bases and J lost 10; bases outside the gene matches: 14. Germline lookup yields CDR1 DFQATT and CDR2 SNEGSKA (reference sequence). Here the CDR3 DNA reads TGCAGTGCTAGATCCCGGCTAGCGGGAGTAAAACGCGAGCAGTTCTTC. It codes for CSARSRLAGVKREQFF.

This clonotype was detected only a few times. The DNA of the CDR3 is TGCGCCAGCAGCTTATATCGGGGAGAAGGCGATGAGCAGTTCTTC. It translates to CASSLYRGEGDEQFF. The J gene is TRBJ2-1, the V gene TRBV5-1, with a weak D call TRBD2 (5 bases). There are 15 residues in the CDR3. The V gene's germline CDR1 is SGHRS and CDR2 YFSETQ. Trimming took off 2 bases at V and 8 bases at J, with 17 bases between the two ends.

The gene calls are TRBV27 and TRBJ1-5; 10 bases agree with TRBD1. The CDR3 is made up of 17 amino acids. Trimming removed 4 bases from V and 9 bases from J; junction bases left unmatched: 15. Looked up from germline, CDR1 is MNHEY and CDR2 is SMNVEV (reference sequence). DNA for the CDR3: TGTGCCAGCAGTTCCTATAATATCCGGGACAGGGGAGGGCCCCAGCATTTT. Protein product: CASSSYNIRDRGGPQHF.

The chain carries TRBV5-6 and TRBJ1-3, with D possibly being TRBD1 (5 bases). V was shortened by 5 bases and J by 0 bases, with 15 bases between the two germline ends. The CDR3 loop spans 16 amino acids. Germline V gene sequence: CDR1 SGHDT, CDR2 YYEEEE. The CDR3 reads CASSWGRAASGNTIYF. The CDR3 nucleotides are TGTGCCAGCAGTTGGGGCAGGGCGGCCTCTGGAAACACCATATATTTT.

This clonotype has ten or more counts. The chain links TRBV11-2 to TRBJ2-3, with D perhaps matching TRBD1 or TRBD2 (6 bases each). This CDR3 has 16 amino acids. Trimming pared 5 bases from V and 2 bases from J, leaving 17 bases between. Germline CDR1 is SGHAT and CDR2 is FQNNGV. In nucleotides, the CDR3 is TGTGCCAGCAGCCCCCGGGGGACACGGTACACAGATACGCAGTATTTT. Translating gives CASSPRGTRYTDTQYF.

In its sample, this clonotype was seen a few times. The chain uses TRBV7-9 and TRBJ2-1; TRBD2 might be the D (5 bases). The V gene lost 1 base and the J gene lost 4 bases, with 11 bases spanning the gap. The CDR3 has 15 residues. The germline CDR1 and CDR2 sequences are SEHNR and FQNEAQ (reference sequence). CDR3 sequence reads: CASSLEAVFYNEQFF. The CDR3 DNA is TGTGCCAGCAGCTTAGAAGCGGTTTTTTACAATGAGCAGTTCTTC.

The J gene is TRBJ2-7, the V gene TRBV28; 9 bases fit TRBD1. Trimming at V came to 4 bases and at J to 4 bases, leaving 8 bases not matched to a gene. The CDR3 consists of 15 residues. Germline V gives CDR1 MDHEN, CDR2 SYDVKM. In nucleotides, the CDR3 is TGTGCCAGCAGTTCAGCTAGGGGACAGGGTTACGAGCAGTACTTC. Protein sequence: CASSSARGQGYEQYF. The complete variable domain, with remaining parts taken from reference TRBV28 and TRBJ2-7, reads DVKVTQSSRYLVKRTGEKVFLECVQDMDHENMFWYRQDPGLGLRLIYFSYDVKMKEKGDIPEGYSVSREKKERFSLILESASTNQTSMYLCASSSARGQGYEQYFGPGTRLTVT.

The chain couples TRBV12-3 or TRBV12-4 to TRBJ2-2, with 13 nucleotides matching TRBD2. The CDR3 runs 16 residues. V shed 6 bases and J 8 bases; nucleotides not matched to a gene: 9. CDR3 in amino acids: CASSRTSGSFRGELFF. DNA of the CDR3: TGTGCCAGCAGCAGGACTAGCGGGAGCTTTCGGGGGGAGCTGTTTTTT.

This rearrangement joins TRBV3-1 to TRBJ1-2, with D possibly TRBD1 on 6 matching bases. Germline V gene data show CDR1 as LGHDT and CDR2 as YNNKEL (reference sequence). This CDR3 comprises 14 residues. V gave up 4 bases and J gave up 2 bases, with 11 bases separating them. The CDR3 DNA follows: TGTGCCAGCAGCCTCCAAGGACAGAACTATGGCTACACCTTC. Residues: CASSLQGQNYGYTF.

In its sample, this clonotype was seen a few times. The V call is TRBV12-3 or TRBV12-4, the J call TRBJ1-5; D remains unclear. The germline V and J ends were trimmed by 2 bases and 3 bases, with 8 bases remaining between them. The CDR3 runs 14 residues. CDR3 coding DNA: TGTGCCAGCAGTTTAAGGACGAACAATCAGCCCCAGCATTTT. Amino acids: CASSLRTNNQPQHF.

This clonotype has ten or more counts. The V and J genes are TRBV5-1 and TRBJ2-7, with D uncertain. This CDR3 contains 14 residues. Germline CDR1 is SGHRS and CDR2 is YFSETQ. With 3 bases removed from V and 0 bases from J, the gap between germline ends came to 10 bases. DNA for the CDR3: TGCGCCAGCAGCTCCCAGACACCCTCCTACGAGCAGTACTTC. This codes for CASSSQTPSYEQYF.

This clonotype was seen ten or more times. The V and J genes are TRBV19 and TRBJ1-5, with TRBD1 matching over 7 bases. CDR1 and CDR2 from the germline V gene are LNHDA and SQIVND (reference sequence). J gave up 1 base and V 5 bases, and 8 bases lay outside the gene matches. CDR3 length equals 16 residues. The CDR3 sequence is CASSASTGISNQPQHF. The CDR3 DNA sequence: TGTGCCAGTAGTGCGTCGACAGGGATAAGCAATCAGCCCCAGCATTTT.